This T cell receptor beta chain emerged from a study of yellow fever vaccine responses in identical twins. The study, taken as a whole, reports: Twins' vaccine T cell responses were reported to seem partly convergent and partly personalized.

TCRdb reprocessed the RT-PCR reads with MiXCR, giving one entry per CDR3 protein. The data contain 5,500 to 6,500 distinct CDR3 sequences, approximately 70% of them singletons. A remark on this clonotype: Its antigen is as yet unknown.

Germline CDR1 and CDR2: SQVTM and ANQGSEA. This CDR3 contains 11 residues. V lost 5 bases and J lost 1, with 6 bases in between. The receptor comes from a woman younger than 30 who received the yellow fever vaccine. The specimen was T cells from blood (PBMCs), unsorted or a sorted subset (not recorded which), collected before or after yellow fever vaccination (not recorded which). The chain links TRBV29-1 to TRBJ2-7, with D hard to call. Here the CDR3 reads CSVTESYEQYF. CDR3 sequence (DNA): TGCAGCGTTACAGAGTCCTACGAGCAGTACTTC.